This T cell receptor (beta chain) appears in the sequencing data of a study of cytomegalovirus exposure and HLA in healthy donors listed by TCRdb under 2017. Concerning the study at large: An earlier analysis of some 500 of the donors reported more than 250 Gb of sequence data and around 110 million unique TCR beta sequences from about 200 million T cells. Among about 390 genotyped donors of the cohort, an average of approximately 240,000 unique TCR beta nucleotide sequences were sequenced per donor, roughly 20% of them non-productive. The later analysis used no new phenotypic data to find candidate immune exposures, relying instead on TCR beta sequences and their occurrence across donors. All discovery cohort repertoires had been generated on a single sequencing platform. Class I and class II HLA loci were covered by the typing at four-digit resolution. A later genetic analysis took genome-wide SNP genotypes for about 65% of the roughly 670 donors and used that subset as a discovery cohort. Typing coverage varied by locus: about 620-640 donors for A, B, C, DRB1 and DQB1; approximately 520 for DQA1; about 570 for DPA1; fewer than 480 for DPB1. To predict cytomegalovirus infection status, the study combined high-throughput TCR immunosequencing, statistical association of individual TCRs with disease status, and machine learning. The study profiled the T cell repertoires of hundreds of subjects by immunosequencing and related them to cytomegalovirus serostatus. About 280 gigabases of sequencing data and 70 million to 95 million unique TCR sequences made up an early release that covered approximately 650 HLA-typed donors. Donor age, sex, ethnicity and CMV serostatus were collected together with the repertoire data. Of the approximately 400 genotyped donors, 81% fell in the genetic ancestry cluster associated with self-reported Caucasian donors. A later analysis re-examined previously published TCR beta repertoires from just over 650 donors and added high-resolution HLA genotyping to investigate patterns of TCR occurrence. Because of strong linkage in the cohort, roughly five DR-DQ haplotypes were treated as single units for association and clustering. An earlier analysis of 587 of the donors applied high-throughput TCR beta sequencing to assess whether each TCR beta V gene segment acted as functional or pseudogenic. The study was designed to test whether signatures of past pathogen exposure could be identified by cataloging public T cell receptors. Besides the first cohort of roughly 640 subjects, a separate validation cohort made up of over a hundred different subjects was used.

A word on this clone: The specificity of this receptor is unknown. No base quality information exists; no much larger clone differs at one position.

Library creation used the immunoSEQ multiplex PCR assay. A mixture of 60 forward primers for TCR Vbeta segments and 13 reverse primers for TCR Jbeta segments was used in the multiplex PCR. A multiplex PCR assay on genomic DNA amplified the CDR3 region of rearranged TCR beta genes. Amplified TCR beta libraries were sequenced as 87-base-pair reads on the Illumina HiSeq System. The authors' analysis ran thus. A later analysis counted about 76 million unique TCR beta chains across the roughly 700 repertoires, and 9 million to 14 million of these chains were shared by at least two donors. To remove PCR and sequencing errors, raw reads were error-corrected and collapsed into unique sequences using a nearest-neighbor algorithm that merged closely related sequences. To assign V, D and J gene segments, CDR3 sequences were aligned to IMGT reference sequences. Each retained sequence needed at least a six-nucleotide match to both a V gene segment and a J gene segment. Rearrangements were called productive when the CDR3 lacked stop codons and stayed in frame with V and J; all others were non-productive. Following IMGT convention, CDR3 was defined as the stretch from the second conserved V-encoded cysteine up to the conserved J-encoded phenylalanine. The earlier analysis of roughly 590 of the donors excluded any sequence lacking an unambiguous match to a single V gene segment. In an earlier analysis of more than 500 of the donors, a V segment was called functional when productive rearrangements were above 56.7%, and segregating when the standard deviation between donors exceeded 5%. A statistical classification framework was developed to diagnose cytomegalovirus status using the catalog of TCR beta chain sequences. A later analysis assigned V and J genes by comparing TCR nucleotide sequences with IMGT/GENE-DB human TR gene sequences. Using the TCRdist pipeline, a later analysis assigned CDR3 sequences along with most-parsimonious VDJ recombination scenarios. A later analysis defined each TCR beta chain by its CDR3 amino acid sequence plus V-gene family, and excluded reads lacking a unique V-gene family. To address suspected cross-contamination and a sequencing artifact, a later analysis removed 550 to 750 highly shared, low-generation-probability nucleotide sequences. For each public chain, a later analysis derived a clonal expansion index from normalized ranks of inferred template counts within each repertoire. In a later analysis, generation probabilities were computed with a VDJ recombination model fitted to out-of-frame rearrangements, and the resulting probabilities were checked against IGoR. A later analysis scored TCR-TCR, TCR-HLA and TCR-CMV co-occurrence with hypergeometric tests, applying a repertoire-size bias correction to TCR pairs. False discovery rates were estimated in a later analysis by permuting HLA or CMV assignments 20 times. In a later analysis, co-occurring TCRs were grouped with DBSCAN, and TCRdist sequence similarity was added when clustering was performed within HLA-allele-positive subsets. Co-occurrence clustering excluded repertoires with fewer than 30,000 or more than 120,000 public chains, plus five with anomalous nucleotide sharing. Entries here come from immuneACCESS through TCRdb and include only in-frame sequences with V and J called. Some clones fail to appear in such tables; in the studies checked, an unresolved V gene covers under half of the shortfall, and the cause of the remainder is unknown. V and J calls and clone size follow that table, whereas D and trimming were derived from the DNA. This sample is represented by approximately 83,000 clones; around 84% of them were singletons. Approximately 2% of the sample comes from the top ten.

Study-wide conclusions, independent of this receptor: A later analysis found that HLA-associated TCR beta chains were more clonally expanded and had lower generation probabilities than equally common non-associated chains. When HLA alleles, especially DR and DQ, strongly co-occurred, attributing TCR associations to individual alleles was difficult. A later analysis found that TCR association rates varied across HLA loci, with DRB1 alleles showing the most associated TCRs and HLA-C alleles the fewest. A cluster of highly shared sequence variants was judged likely to be a technical artifact of the sequencing pipeline. The presence/absence analyses assumed that sequencing depth was roughly uniform across donors, and that assumption may not be true. In both the original and validation cohorts, the classifier was reported to diagnose cytomegalovirus status with high specificity and sensitivity. In a later genetic analysis, fewer N-insertions in productive TCRs were reported among donors in an Asian-associated ancestry cluster than the 666-donor mean. This cohort had only TCR beta chains sequenced, and the lack of alpha or paired-chain data limited which features could be detected. While some public TCRs were present in many individuals, most TCR sequences turned up only very rarely across donors. Most CMV-associated TCR beta chains appeared to be HLA-restricted in a later analysis, and the HLA associations seemed to be driven largely by CMV exposure. Because HLA typing was unavailable for some donors at each locus, only the typed subset was used in association tests. A later genetic analysis associated a missense DCLRE1C variant with V-gene and J-gene trimming of TCR beta chains, and an independent cohort replicated the association. Because counts were too low, seventeen rarely observed V segments, including chromosome 9 orphons, were excluded from the earlier analysis of around 640 of the donors. The study listed 150 to 200 TCR beta chains as associated with cytomegalovirus. In vitro tests confirmed that a few of the cytomegalovirus-associated TCR beta chains recognize cytomegalovirus antigens. A later analysis reported that several top co-occurrence clusters appeared linked to parvovirus B19, influenza, CMV and Epstein-Barr virus. Correlated functional status among segregating V segments might reflect linkage disequilibrium, but an unknown experimental factor could not be ruled out. In an earlier analysis of 587 of the donors, most TCR beta V segments appeared in productive rearrangements about 90% or about 30% of the time, broadly matching IMGT annotations. According to the authors, the approach could potentially be generalized to other disease states and immunological phenotypes. Specific HLA alleles were associated with 15,000 to 20,000 TCR beta sequences at a false discovery rate of 0.05 in a later analysis. CMV serostatus was the only immune exposure information available for the cohort. Some IMGT-functional V segments, including TRBV6-2 and TRBV6-3, could not be told apart with the 87-base-pair reads, so those segments were excluded. A further reported finding was that TCR beta sequences accurately predicted the HLA-A and HLA-B alleles for most subjects in the first cohort.

Taken from the germline V gene, the CDR1 and CDR2 loops are SGHRS and YFSETQ. The CDR3, from cysteine to phenylalanine, totals 16 residues. Kept here is only the CDR3 DNA, which spans 48 bases and is read in frame from base 1. The junction shows trimming of 3 bases on V and 1 base on J, and the gene matches do not reach 3 bases of it. In total, more than 500 healthy bone marrow donors made up the cohort. All cohort members were sampled while nominally healthy, although unrecorded immune exposures were likely present. The donor was CMV seronegative and belonged to the group of over 300 seronegative cohort members. Each donor provided a peripheral blood sample, and peripheral blood mononuclear cells were used for TCR beta sequencing. The Qiagen DNeasy Blood Extraction Kit was used to extract genomic DNA from the blood cell samples.

Material for sequencing was PBMCs. This receptor chain uses TRBV5-1 and TRBJ2-2, with 10 middle bases fitting TRBD2. This receptor was identified in a young man in good health and CMV-seronegative. The sequence in DNA is TGCGCCAGCAGCTCCCGGACTAGCGGGAACACCGGGGAGCTGTTTTTT. Its protein is CASSSRTSGNTGELFF. With all but the CDR3 taken from the reference TRBV5-1 and TRBJ2-2 genes, the full variable domain is: KAGVTQTPRYLIKTRGQQVTLSCSPISGHRSVSWYQQTPGQGLQFLFEYFSETQRNKGNFPGRFSGRQFSNSRSEMNVSTLELGDSALYLCASSSRTSGNTGELFFGEGSRLTVL.